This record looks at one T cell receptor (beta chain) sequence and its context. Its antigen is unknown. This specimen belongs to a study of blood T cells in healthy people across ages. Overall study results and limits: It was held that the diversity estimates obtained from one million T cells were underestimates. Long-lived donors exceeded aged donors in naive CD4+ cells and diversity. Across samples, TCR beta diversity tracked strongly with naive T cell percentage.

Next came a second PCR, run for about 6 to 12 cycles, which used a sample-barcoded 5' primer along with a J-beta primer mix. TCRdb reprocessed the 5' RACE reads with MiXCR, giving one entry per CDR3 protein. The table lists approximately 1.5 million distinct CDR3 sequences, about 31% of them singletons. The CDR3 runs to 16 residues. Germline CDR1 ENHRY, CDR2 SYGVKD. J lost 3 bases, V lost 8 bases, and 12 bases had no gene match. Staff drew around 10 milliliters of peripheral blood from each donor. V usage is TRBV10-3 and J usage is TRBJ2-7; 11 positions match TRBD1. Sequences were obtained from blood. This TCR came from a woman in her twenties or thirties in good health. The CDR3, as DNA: TGTGCCATCCGGGACAGGGGGGCCTTTTCCCTCTACGAGCAGTACTTC. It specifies CAIRDRGAFSLYEQYF.